Here is one T cell receptor (beta chain) with its context. The specificity of this receptor is unknown. No quality values exist for individual bases; no much larger clone is one base distant. This sample is part of a study of blood T cell repertoires in COVID-19 (dated by TCRdb to the early 2020s). Regarding the complete study: Collaborator samples came from the United States, Italy and Spain and covered acute and convalescent phases of COVID-19. The prospective study material was composed of cDNA or gDNA derived from T cells, B-cell-depleted T cells, or PBMCs. Deeply sampled blood TCRbeta repertoires from subjects exposed to, actively infected with, or recovered from COVID-19 were included in the dataset. A freely available public database, intended as a resource for researchers studying the immune response to SARS-CoV-2, is where the repertoires were released. The samples were drawn from two sources: the first 160 participants of the ongoing ImmuneRACE study, and approximately 1,300 subjects contributed by 6 global collaborators. A de-identified subject ID, COVID-19 status, age in years and sex were almost always included in the sample metadata. Where available, HLA class I and class II types were obtained from metadata supplied by the sample provider rather than from assay-based typing.

Beyond this particular receptor, the publication reports: How much clinical and demographic metadata was included differed by source and by participant, and the metadata was provided uncurated.

Each collaborating institution followed its own protocols to collect whole blood in K2EDTA tubes. Collaborator samples were shipped for TCRbeta analysis as frozen whole blood, isolated PBMCs, or DNA extracted from either sample type. TCRbeta CDR3 regions were amplified from genomic DNA using the immunoSEQ Assay, a bias-controlled multiplex PCR. In the paper's pipeline: The number of nucleated cells in each sample was estimated by amplification of reference gene primers within the assay. To quantify the absolute abundance of each unique TCRbeta CDR3 rearrangement, sequence reads were collapsed and filtered. For each sample, productive Simpson clonality was calculated by taking the square root of Simpson's diversity index across productive rearrangements. Held by TCRdb, this immuneACCESS table contains in-frame sequences only and omits some clones. Under half of the omission traces to an unresolved V gene where checked; the cause of the rest is unknown. The D gene and trimming were derived from the DNA, and the V and J assignments and clone size from that table. The sample has 250,000 to 300,000 clones on record, about four fifths of them singletons. Approximately 5.4% of the sample is held by the ten biggest clonotypes.

V loses 6 bases, J loses 0 bases, and the germline ends lie 9 bases apart. Via the germline V gene, CDR1 is MNHEY and CDR2 SVGAGI. There are 14 amino acids in the CDR3, from cysteine to phenylalanine inclusive. The entry retains the CDR3 DNA only, 42 bases that are in frame from base 1. Specimen: peripheral blood. The clonotype originates from an elderly man with acute or convalescent COVID-19. Recombination joined TRBV6-5 with TRBJ1-3, and perhaps TRBD1 as D gene, on 6 matching bases. The nucleotide sequence reads as follows: TGTGCCAGCAGCCGACAGGTCTCTGGAAACACCATATATTTT. Its translation reads: CASSRQVSGNTIYF.